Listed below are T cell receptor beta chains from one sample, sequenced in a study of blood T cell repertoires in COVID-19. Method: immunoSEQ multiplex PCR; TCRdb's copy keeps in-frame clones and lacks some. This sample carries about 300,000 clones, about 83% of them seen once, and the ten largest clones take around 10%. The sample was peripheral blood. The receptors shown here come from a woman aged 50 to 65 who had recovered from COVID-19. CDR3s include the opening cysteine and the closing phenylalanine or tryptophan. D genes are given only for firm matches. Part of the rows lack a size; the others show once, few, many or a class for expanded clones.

CDR3nt: TGTGCCAGCAGGCAGGGCACAGATACGCAGTATTTT
CDR3aa: CASRQGTDTQYF
abundance: NA
v_gene: TRBV6-6
j_gene: TRBJ2-3
d_gene: NA

CDR3nt: TGCGCCAGCAGCTTAGGCGGGACAGGGGCAACTAATGAAAAACTGTTTTTT
CDR3aa: CASSLGGTGATNEKLFF
abundance: NA
v_gene: TRBV5-1
j_gene: TRBJ1-4
d_gene: TRBD1

CDR3nt: TGTGCCAGCAGCCAAGATTTGCGGTTAGGCCACAATGAGCAGTTCTTC
CDR3aa: CASSQDLRLGHNEQFF
abundance: NA
v_gene: TRBV3-1/TRBV3-2
j_gene: TRBJ2-1
d_gene: NA

CDR3nt: TGTGCCAGCAGCCATTTGACAGGGGTATTACCTGAAGCTTTCTTT
CDR3aa: CASSHLTGVLPEAFF
abundance: NA
v_gene: TRBV11-2
j_gene: TRBJ1-1
d_gene: TRBD1

CDR3nt: TGTGCCAGCAGCGCGACAGGGAACACCGGGGAGCTGTTTTTT
CDR3aa: CASSATGNTGELFF
abundance: few
v_gene: TRBV9
j_gene: TRBJ2-2
d_gene: NA

CDR3nt: TGCGCCAGCAGCCAAGATCGCGGGAGCGCCGGGGAGCTGTTTTTT
CDR3aa: CASSQDRGSAGELFF
abundance: NA
v_gene: TRBV4-3
j_gene: TRBJ2-2
d_gene: TRBD2

CDR3nt: TGTGCCAGCAGCCAAGATCCGGCGGGAGGTTTTTACGAGCAGTACTTC
CDR3aa: CASSQDPAGGFYEQYF
abundance: once
v_gene: TRBV3-1/TRBV3-2
j_gene: TRBJ2-7
d_gene: TRBD2

CDR3nt: TGTGCCAGTAGTATCAGGACAGGGGGCTACAATGAGCAGTTCTTC
CDR3aa: CASSIRTGGYNEQFF
abundance: NA
v_gene: TRBV19
j_gene: TRBJ2-1
d_gene: TRBD1

CDR3nt: TGTGCCAGCAGTCCAGGGACAGGCCCGCTGGCTGGGGCCAACGTCCTGACTTTC
CDR3aa: CASSPGTGPLAGANVLTF
abundance: NA
v_gene: TRBV28
j_gene: TRBJ2-6
d_gene: TRBD1

CDR3nt: TGTGCCTGGAGTGTTGGACTGGGGCAGCCCCAGCATTTT
CDR3aa: CAWSVGLGQPQHF
abundance: NA
v_gene: TRBV30
j_gene: TRBJ1-5
d_gene: NA